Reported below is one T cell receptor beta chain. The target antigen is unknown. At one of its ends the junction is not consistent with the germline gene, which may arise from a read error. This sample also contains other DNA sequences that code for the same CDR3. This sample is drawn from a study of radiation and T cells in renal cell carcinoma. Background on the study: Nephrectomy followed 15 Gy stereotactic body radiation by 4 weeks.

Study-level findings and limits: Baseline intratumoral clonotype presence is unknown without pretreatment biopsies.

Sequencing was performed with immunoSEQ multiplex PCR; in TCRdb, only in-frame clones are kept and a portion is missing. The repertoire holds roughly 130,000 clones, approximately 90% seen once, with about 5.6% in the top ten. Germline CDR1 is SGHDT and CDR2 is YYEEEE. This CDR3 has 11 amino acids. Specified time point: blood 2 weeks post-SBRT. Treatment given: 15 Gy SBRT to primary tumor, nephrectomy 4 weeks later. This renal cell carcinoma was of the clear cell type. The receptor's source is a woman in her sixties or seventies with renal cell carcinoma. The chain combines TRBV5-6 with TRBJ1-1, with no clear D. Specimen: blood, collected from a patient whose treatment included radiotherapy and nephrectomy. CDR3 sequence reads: CASRLGSEAFF. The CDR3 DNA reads TGTGCCAGCAGATTGGGCTCTGAAGCTTTCTTT. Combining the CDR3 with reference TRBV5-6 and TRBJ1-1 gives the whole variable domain DAGVTQSPTHLIKTRGQQVTLRCSPKSGHDTVSWYQQALGQGPQFIFQYYEEEERQRGNFPDRFSGHQFPNYSSELNVNALLLGDSALYLCASRLGSEAFFGQGTRLTVV.